These 23 T cell receptor beta chains share one sample of origin, sequenced in a study of shared clonotypes between healthy human individuals. TCRdb's table, derived via immunoSEQ multiplex PCR, lists solely in-frame clones and lacks some. The sample comprises roughly 86,000 clones, around 68% of which are singletons, and about 50% rests with the top ten. What was sequenced was memory CD8+ T cells sorted from blood. Subset defined: CD45RO+ cells pooled with CCR7-negative TemRA cells. All receptors come from a man aged 30 to 39 in good health.

This sequence joins TRBV5-4 and TRBJ2-2; TRBD2 matches at 9 bases. Germline CDR1 and CDR2: SGHNT and YYREEE (reference sequence). The CDR3 contains 16 residues. With 0 bases clipped from V and 5 bases from J, the junction kept 5 bases outside the gene matches. CDR3 loop: CASSLEGTSLTGELFF. The CDR3 DNA reads as TGTGCCAGCAGCTTGGAGGGGACTAGCCTAACCGGGGAGCTGTTTTTT. Supplemented by reference TRBV5-4 and TRBJ2-2, the full variable domain reads ETGVTQSPTHLIKTRGQQVTLRCSSQSGHNTVSWYQQALGQGPQFIFQYYREEENGRGNFPPRFSGLQFPNYSSELNVNALELDDSALYLCASSLEGTSLTGELFFGEGSRLTVL.

This clone was detected only a few times. The V and J genes are TRBV9 and TRBJ2-2, with D possibly being TRBD1 or TRBD2 (5 bases each). CDR3 length equals 13 residues. Trimming removed 3 bases at V and 6 bases at J, with 9 bases between. In germline, CDR1 is SGDLS, CDR2 YYNGEE. The CDR3 sequence: CASSAVGAGELFF. The CDR3 nucleotides read TGTGCCAGCAGCGCGGTGGGGGCCGGGGAGCTGTTTTTT.

In DNA form, the CDR3 reads TGTGCCAGCAGTTTTCTAGCGGGAGAGCAGTACTTC. Protein sequence: CASSFLAGEQYF. The chain links TRBV6-1 to TRBJ2-7; 9 bases agree with TRBD2. This CDR3 comprises 12 residues. V was clipped by 5 bases and J by 7 bases; unmatched bases: 3. Looked up from germline, CDR1 is MNHNS and CDR2 is SASEGT.

This rearrangement joins TRBV15 to TRBJ2-1; TRBD2 is a possible D gene (5 bases). The CDR3 consists of 15 residues. Trimming removed 0 bases from V and 1 base from J, with 7 bases in between. Germline lookup yields CDR1 LNHNV and CDR2 YYDKDF (reference sequence). The CDR3 DNA follows: TGTGCCACCAGCAGAGAGGGAGTTTCCTACAATGAGCAGTTCTTC. This sequence encodes CATSREGVSYNEQFF.

This sequence joins TRBV11-3 and TRBJ2-1, with TRBD2 matching over 12 bases. The germline V gene encodes CDR1 SGHNT and CDR2 YENEEA. V lost 5 bases, J lost 2 bases, and 4 bases stayed unmatched. The length of the CDR3 is 16 residues. The CDR3 DNA reads TGTGCCAGCAGCAGTCTAGCGGGAGGGGCCTACAATGAGCAGTTCTTC. Translated, it gives CASSSLAGGAYNEQFF.

This rearrangement joins TRBV19 to TRBJ1-5; D uncertain. This CDR3 has 14 residues. The V gene lost 9 bases and the J gene lost 2 bases, with 14 bases spanning the gap. The germline CDR1 and CDR2 sequences are LNHDA and SQIVND (reference sequence). Here the CDR3 reads CASQQRWGNQPQHF. As DNA, the CDR3 is TGTGCCAGCCAACAGCGCTGGGGCAATCAGCCCCAGCATTTT. The full variable domain, in which reference TRBV19 and TRBJ1-5 provide the parts outside the CDR3, is DGGITQSPKYLFRKEGQNVTLSCEQNLNHDAMYWYRQDPGQGLRLIYYSQIVNDFQKGDIAEGYSVSREKKESFPLTVTSAQKNPTAFYLCASQQRWGNQPQHFGDGTRLSIL.

CDR3 sequence (DNA): TGTGCCAGTAACCCGACTAGCGGGTATTCAGATACGCAGTATTTT. Protein: CASNPTSGYSDTQYF. V gene TRBV19 combines with J gene TRBJ2-3; 10 bases align to TRBD2. The V gene end was trimmed by 7 bases and the J gene end by 4 bases; junction bases not matched to a gene: 8. The CDR3 sequence is 15 residues long. Germline assignment: CDR1 LNHDA and CDR2 SQIVND (reference sequence).

This clone was counted a single time. V is TRBV5-1 and J is TRBJ2-1, with 11 bases fitting TRBD2. Germline trimming cut 2 bases from V and 5 bases from J; bases unmatched to any gene: 3. Germline V CDR1 and CDR2: SGHRS, YFSETQ. The CDR3 has 15 residues. The CDR3 sequence is CASSLTGLADNEQFF. DNA of the CDR3: TGCGCCAGCAGCTTAACGGGACTAGCGGACAATGAGCAGTTCTTC.

The chain employs TRBV6-5 and TRBJ2-1, with a tentative D call TRBD1 (5 bases). The CDR3 runs to 14 residues. CDR1 is MNHEY and CDR2 is SVGAGI in the germline V gene. Trimming removed 5 bases at V and 6 bases at J, with 14 bases between. The CDR3 nucleotides are TGTGCCAGCAGTACAGGCCTCGAGTTCAATGAGCAGTTCTTC. Its translation is CASSTGLEFNEQFF.

This clone has at least ten counts. This rearrangement joins TRBV11-2 to TRBJ2-5; D might be TRBD1 or TRBD2, each matching 5 bases. CDR3 size: 16 residues. Germline assignment: CDR1 SGHAT and CDR2 FQNNGV. V was cut by 3 bases and J by 4 bases, with 18 bases left in between. This chain's CDR3 is CASSLPGTPGLETQYF. CDR3 bases: TGTGCCAGCAGCTTGCCCGGGACGCCGGGGTTAGAGACCCAGTACTTC. The complete variable domain, with remaining parts taken from reference TRBV11-2 and TRBJ2-5, reads EAGVAQSPRYKIIEKRQSVAFWCNPISGHATLYWYQQILGQGPKLLIQFQNNGVVDDSQLPKDRFSAERLKGVDSTLKIQPAKLEDSAVYLCASSLPGTPGLETQYFGPGTRLLVL.

V gene TRBV27 combines with J gene TRBJ2-1; 10 bases fit TRBD2. Germline V gene lookup returns CDR1 MNHEY and CDR2 SMNVEV (reference sequence). The J segment lost 9 bases and the V segment lost 4 bases, leaving 21 bases of the junction unmatched. This CDR3 is 19 amino acids long. The DNA of the CDR3 is TGTGCCAGCAGTTACACCGCCGGGGTAGCGGGAGGTCCGGGCAGTGAGCAGTTCTTC. It yields the protein CASSYTAGVAGGPGSEQFF.

This rearrangement joins TRBV7-2 to TRBJ2-2; the match to TRBD2 covers 9 bases. V trimming: 2 bases; J trimming: 1 base; junction bases outside the gene matches: 5. Germline V gene data show CDR1 as SGHTA and CDR2 as FQGNSA. This CDR3 is 17 amino acids long. The DNA for the CDR3 is TGTGCCAGCAGCTTAACGGGACTAGCAGGGAACACCGGGGAGCTGTTTTTT. It yields the protein CASSLTGLAGNTGELFF.

About this clone itself: A much larger clone is a single base away; this may be a read error. The CDR3 bases are TGTGCCAGCAACCCAACTACAATGGAGACCCAGTACTTC. This gives the protein CASNPTTMETQYF. The chain is built from TRBV27 and TRBJ2-5; D uncertain. V lost 7 bases and J 5 bases, leaving 14 bases between the germline ends. The CDR3 loop spans 13 amino acids. The V gene's germline CDR1 is MNHEY and CDR2 SMNVEV (reference sequence).

This clone occurred once. The chain employs TRBV5-8 and TRBJ2-3, with a tentative D call TRBD1 (6 bases). V dropped 0 bases and J dropped 3 bases, with 8 bases sitting between them. CDR3 length: 14 amino acids. Germline values: CDR1 SGHTS, CDR2 YDEGEE. The CDR3 protein is CASSLEGQTDTQYF. The CDR3 region has the DNA TGTGCCAGCAGCTTGGAAGGACAGACAGATACGCAGTATTTT.

The genes are TRBV7-9 and TRBJ2-3; possible D gene TRBD2, 5 bases. This CDR3 contains 14 residues. V gave up 0 bases and J gave up 6 bases, with 10 bases separating them. Per the germline V gene, CDR1 is SEHNR and CDR2 is FQNEAQ (reference sequence). The CDR3 DNA sequence: TGTGCCAGCAGCTTAGCGGACTTTCCGGATACGCAGTATTTT. Its protein is CASSLADFPDTQYF. The full variable domain, in which reference TRBV7-9 and TRBJ2-3 provide the parts outside the CDR3, is DTGVSQNPRHKITKRGQNVTFRCDPISEHNRLYWYRQTLGQGPEFLTYFQNEAQLEKSRLLSDRFSAERPKGSFSTLEIQRTEQGDSAMYLCASSLADFPDTQYFGPGTRLTVL.

This clone turned up a few times. This chain links TRBV4-3 with TRBJ1-4, with 8 bases lining up with TRBD1. The CDR3 is 14 residues long. V dropped 0 bases and J dropped 7; count of bases not matched to a gene: 1. Germline values: CDR1 LGHNA, CDR2 YSLEER. The CDR3 here is CASSQEDRAEKLFF. DNA of the CDR3: TGCGCCAGCAGCCAAGAGGACAGGGCTGAAAAACTGTTTTTT.

The sample holds a few counts of this clone. The CDR3 nucleotides read TGTGCCAGCAGTTTAGACAGGTCTCCCTACAATGAGCAGTTCTTC. It codes for CASSLDRSPYNEQFF. The gene calls are TRBV28 and TRBJ2-1; possibly TRBD1 for D (6 bases). Between the trimmed V and J ends, which lost 2 bases and 2 bases, there was a span of 10 bases. CDR1 is MDHEN and CDR2 is SYDVKM in the germline V gene. The length of the CDR3 is 15 residues.

This clone was picked up a small number of times. This chain uses TRBV4-3 with TRBJ1-1; D remains unclear. CDR1 and CDR2 from the germline V gene are LGHNA and YSLEER. Trimming took off 1 base at V and 1 base at J, with 4 bases between the two ends. This CDR3 contains 13 residues. This CDR3 is CASSQVENTEAFF. The CDR3 coding sequence is TGCGCCAGCAGCCAAGTTGAGAACACTGAAGCTTTCTTT.

This clone was counted a few times. V usage is TRBV10-1 and J usage is TRBJ2-3; D is perhaps TRBD2 (5 bases). Germline assignment: CDR1 WNHNN and CDR2 SYGVQD (reference sequence). The length of the CDR3 is 15 residues. Trimming pared 5 bases from V and 2 bases from J, leaving 14 bases between. CDR3 nucleotides: TGCGCCAGCAGTCAGGAGCGGTACTACACAGATACGCAGTATTTT. Its protein is CASSQERYYTDTQYF.

This clone came up a few times. The chain employs TRBV7-9 and TRBJ1-1, with a weak D call TRBD1 (5 bases). Looked up from germline, CDR1 is SEHNR and CDR2 is FQNEAQ (reference sequence). V was trimmed by 5 bases and J by 0 bases, leaving 7 bases between them. This CDR3 spans 13 amino acids. The CDR3 region is CASSPTVNTEAFF. The CDR3 DNA follows: TGTGCCAGCAGCCCGACAGTGAACACTGAAGCTTTCTTT.

This clone came up many times. The sample contains more than one DNA sequence encoding this CDR3. The chain employs TRBV4-3 and TRBJ2-1; TRBD2 matches 14 bases. This CDR3 spans 16 amino acids. Germline V CDR1 and CDR2: LGHNA, YSLEER. Trimming at V came to 1 base and at J to 4 bases, leaving 0 bases not matched to a gene. CDR3 in amino acids: CASSQGLAGGYNEQFF. CDR3 DNA sequence: TGCGCCAGCAGCCAAGGACTAGCGGGAGGGTACAATGAGCAGTTCTTC.

This chain joins TRBV28 and TRBJ2-7; TRBD1 might be the D (5 bases). Trimming cost V 5 bases and J 4 bases, with 15 bases left between them. This CDR3 contains 14 residues. CDR1 is MDHEN, CDR2 SYDVKM, per germline. The CDR3 region has the DNA TGTGCCAGCAGTCCCGCACTTACAGGTTACGAGCAGTACTTC. Translation gives CASSPALTGYEQYF.

As to this clone: This CDR3 is also generated by other DNA sequences in the sample. This sequence joins TRBV27 and TRBJ2-7; D is possibly TRBD2 (6 bases). Per the germline V gene, CDR1 is MNHEY and CDR2 is SMNVEV (reference sequence). This CDR3 is built from 12 residues. The V gene lost 5 bases and the J gene lost 4 bases, with 9 bases spanning the gap. The CDR3 bases are TGTGCCAGCAGTCCCGGGACTTACGAGCAGTACTTC. Translated, it gives CASSPGTYEQYF.